This TCR beta chain was obtained from a study of blood T cell repertoires in COVID-19. Study at large: Italy, Spain and the United States were the sources of the convalescent and acute COVID-19 samples. T cells, B-cell-depleted T cells, or PBMCs provided the cDNA or gDNA that served as material.

The germline gives CDR1 LGHDT, CDR2 YNNKEL (reference sequence). V dropped 1 base and J dropped 3; count of bases not matched to a gene: 16. The CDR3 runs to 20 residues. Seattle researchers signed up patients amid active infection and tracked them longitudinally. In the original processing: From reference gene primer amplification, estimates of nucleated cell counts were derived. The protocol was immunoSEQ multiplex PCR, while the TCRdb copy is restricted to in-frame clones and leaves out a portion. V and J calls and clone size are those listed in that table; D and trimming were worked out from the DNA. The data contain some 50,000 clones, 80% to 95% of them singletons.

Sequencing was carried out using peripheral blood. This receptor was obtained from a man in his sixties with COVID-19, enrolled during active disease. This sequence joins TRBV3-1 (or the pseudogene TRBV3-2) and TRBJ1-2, with 11 bases lining up with TRBD1. The chain's CDR3 is CASSQVTGALRGQGDYGYTF. The CDR3 coding sequence is TGTGCCAGCAGCCAAGTTACAGGCGCGTTGAGGGGACAGGGGGACTATGGCTACACCTTC.